This T cell receptor (beta chain) was recovered during a study of blood T cell repertoires in COVID-19. Across the study: Acute and convalescent COVID-19 samples came from the United States, Italy and Spain. In each case, the material was cDNA or gDNA derived from T cells, B-cell-depleted T cells, or PBMCs.

Study processing details: For nucleated cells, counts were estimated from reference gene primer amplification. This table comes from immunoSEQ multiplex PCR, and its TCRdb copy is limited to in-frame clones, with some not included. The DNA was the basis for D and trimming; V, J and clone size are from that table. The sample contains 230,000 or so clones, about four fifths of which appear only once. The V gene end was trimmed by 6 bases and the J gene end by 6 bases; junction bases not matched to a gene: 8. Germline loops: CDR1 MNHEY, CDR2 SVGEGT. CDR3 length equals 14 residues. Material for sequencing was peripheral blood. The gene calls are TRBV6-2 or TRBV6-3 and TRBJ2-3; TRBD2 matches 8 bases. This clonotype was obtained from a woman older than 75 with COVID-19, enrolled during active disease. The CDR3 sequence is CASRYTGGPDTQYF. In DNA form, the CDR3 reads TGTGCCAGCAGATACACGGGAGGGCCGGATACGCAGTATTTT.